The next 8 T cell receptor beta chains were all read from a single sample in a study of Graves' ophthalmopathy and Graves' hyperthyroidism. RNA transcripts were the template, and TCR beta CDR3 regions were amplified from them. RT-PCR in the first round used HTBI primers; a second-round multiplex PCR followed. MiXCR was run by TCRdb on the multiplex PCR reads, yielding one entry per CDR3 protein. The data hold 150,000 or so distinct CDR3 sequences, with approximately 40% observed a single time. Sequenced input: peripheral blood. The source is a man aged 25-45 years with Graves' ophthalmopathy.

This rearrangement joins TRBV7-2 to TRBJ2-2; D is unclear. V gave up 0 bases and J gave up 5 bases, with 7 bases separating them. CDR1 and CDR2 (germline): SGHTA, FQGNSA. CDR3 size: 14 residues. The CDR3: CASSLASGTGELFF. For the CDR3, the DNA is TGTGCCAGCAGCTTAGCGTCGGGTACCGGGGAGCTGTTTTTT.

The chain uses TRBV28 and TRBJ2-7; TRBD2 matches at 7 bases. The CDR3 totals 15 residues. Germline CDR1 is MDHEN and CDR2 is SYDVKM. V lost 6 bases and J lost 2; bases outside the gene matches: 10. The CDR3, as DNA: TGTGCCAGCAGACTGCAGCTGGGGGGGACCTACGAGCAGTACTTC. This codes for CASRLQLGGTYEQYF. Together with reference TRBV28 and TRBJ2-7, the CDR3 gives the full variable domain: DVKVTQSSRYLVKRTGEKVFLECVQDMDHENMFWYRQDPGLGLRLIYFSYDVKMKEKGDIPEGYSVSREKKERFSLILESASTNQTSMYLCASRLQLGGTYEQYFGPGTRLTVT.

There are many counts of this clonotype. The chain recombines TRBV10-3 with TRBJ1-1, with 10 bases aligning to TRBD1. The CDR3 spans 15 residues. The V and J ends lost 4 bases and 2 bases, in that order; junction bases with no gene match: 4. CDR1 is ENHRY, CDR2 SYGVKD, per germline. The CDR3 sequence: CAISGQGAGNTEAFF. CDR3 nucleotide sequence: TGTGCCATCAGTGGACAGGGGGCTGGTAACACTGAAGCTTTCTTT.

The gene calls are TRBV7-2 and TRBJ2-7; D uncertain. This CDR3 comprises 11 residues. Trimming pared 7 bases from V and 6 bases from J, leaving 10 bases between. The germline gives CDR1 SGHTA, CDR2 FQGNSA. This chain's CDR3 is CASKQVGEQYF. Written as DNA, the CDR3 is TGTGCCAGCAAGCAGGTTGGCGAGCAGTACTTC.

J is TRBJ1-1 and V is TRBV12-3 or TRBV12-4; the D gene is possibly TRBD1 (6 bases). This CDR3 has 15 amino acids. V gave up 6 bases and J gave up 0 bases, with 14 bases separating them. The CDR3 DNA reads as TGTGCCAGCAGGCCCAGACAGGTAATGAACACTGAAGCTTTCTTT. Translating gives CASRPRQVMNTEAFF.

The V call is TRBV20-1, the J call TRBJ2-7, with D possibly being TRBD2 (6 bases). The V gene lost 0 bases and the J gene lost 1 base, with 10 bases spanning the gap. Germline CDR1 DFQATT, CDR2 SNEGSKA (reference sequence). This CDR3 is built from 14 residues. The CDR3 protein is CSAREGTASYEQYF. In DNA form, the CDR3 reads TGCAGTGCTAGAGAAGGGACTGCTTCCTACGAGCAGTACTTC.

This clonotype was seen at least ten times. V is TRBV28 and J is TRBJ2-2, with D maybe TRBD2 (6 bases). CDR3 length: 14 amino acids. The germline V and J ends were trimmed by 2 bases and 5 bases, with 9 bases remaining between them. Germline values: CDR1 MDHEN, CDR2 SYDVKM. Written as DNA, the CDR3 is TGTGCCAGCAGTTTAATCGCGGGGACCGGGGAGCTGTTTTTT. Translated, it gives CASSLIAGTGELFF. The full variable domain, with the rest looked up from reference TRBV28 and TRBJ2-2, is DVKVTQSSRYLVKRTGEKVFLECVQDMDHENMFWYRQDPGLGLRLIYFSYDVKMKEKGDIPEGYSVSREKKERFSLILESASTNQTSMYLCASSLIAGTGELFFGEGSRLTVL.

This clonotype appeared many times. The chain combines TRBV5-6 with TRBJ1-6; 7 bases fit TRBD1. The CDR3 extends over 18 amino acids. Germline V gene sequence: CDR1 SGHDT, CDR2 YYEEEE. Trimming cost V 0 bases and J 3 bases; bases outside gene matches: 9. The CDR3 nucleotides are TGTGCCAGCAGCTTGGAATACGGGACAGCGTTCTATAATTCACCCCTCCACTTT. It codes for CASSLEYGTAFYNSPLHF. Using reference TRBV5-6 and TRBJ1-6 for the parts outside the CDR3, the full variable domain is DAGVTQSPTHLIKTRGQQVTLRCSPKSGHDTVSWYQQALGQGPQFIFQYYEEEERQRGNFPDRFSGHQFPNYSSELNVNALLLGDSALYLCASSLEYGTAFYNSPLHFGNGTRLTVT.